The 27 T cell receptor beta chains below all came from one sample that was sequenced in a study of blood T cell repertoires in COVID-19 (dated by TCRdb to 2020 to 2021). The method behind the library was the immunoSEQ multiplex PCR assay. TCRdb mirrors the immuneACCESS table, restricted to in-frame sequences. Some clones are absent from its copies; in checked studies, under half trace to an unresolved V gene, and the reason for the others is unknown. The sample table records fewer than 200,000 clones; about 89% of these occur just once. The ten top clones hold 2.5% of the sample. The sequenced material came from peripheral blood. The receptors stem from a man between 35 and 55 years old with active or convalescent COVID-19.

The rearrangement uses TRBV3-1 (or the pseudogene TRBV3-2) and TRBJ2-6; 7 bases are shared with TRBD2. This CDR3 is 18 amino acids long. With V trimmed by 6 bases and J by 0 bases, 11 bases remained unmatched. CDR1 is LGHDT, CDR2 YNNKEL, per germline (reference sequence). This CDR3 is CASSLIAGADSGANVLTF. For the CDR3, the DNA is TGTGCCAGCAGTCTGATTGCGGGAGCCGACTCTGGGGCCAACGTCCTGACTTTC.

CDR3: CASSAPGLAGDEQYF. For the CDR3, the DNA is TGTGCCAGCAGCGCCCCGGGACTAGCGGGGGACGAGCAGTACTTC. The genes are TRBV3-1 (or the pseudogene TRBV3-2) and TRBJ2-7; TRBD2 agrees at 14 bases. The trim removed 5 bases at V and 5 bases at J, leaving 5 bases unmatched. The CDR3 is 15 amino acids. Germline V lookup: CDR1 LGHDT, CDR2 YNNKEL (reference sequence).

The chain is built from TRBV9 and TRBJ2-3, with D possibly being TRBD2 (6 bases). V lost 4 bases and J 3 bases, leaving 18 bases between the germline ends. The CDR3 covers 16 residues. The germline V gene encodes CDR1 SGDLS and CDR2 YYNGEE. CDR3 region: CASSPFGPGETDTQYF. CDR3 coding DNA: TGTGCCAGCAGCCCCTTCGGTCCGGGGGAAACAGATACGCAGTATTTT.

In nucleotides, the CDR3 is TGCGCCAGCAGCCACTCGCTAGCGGACTCCTACAATGAGCAGTTCTTC. This translates into CASSHSLADSYNEQFF. This sequence joins TRBV4-1 and TRBJ2-1, with TRBD2 matching 7 bases. CDR3 length equals 16 residues. Losses at the gene ends were 3 bases for V and 0 bases for J; bases not matched to a gene: 5. The germline CDR1 and CDR2 sequences are MGHRA and YSYEKL.

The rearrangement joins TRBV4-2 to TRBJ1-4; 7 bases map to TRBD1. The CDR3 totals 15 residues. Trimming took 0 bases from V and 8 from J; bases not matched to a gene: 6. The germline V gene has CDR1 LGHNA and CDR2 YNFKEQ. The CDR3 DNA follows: TGTGCCAGCAGCCAAGATCGGACAGGATCAGAAAAACTGTTTTTT. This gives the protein CASSQDRTGSEKLFF.

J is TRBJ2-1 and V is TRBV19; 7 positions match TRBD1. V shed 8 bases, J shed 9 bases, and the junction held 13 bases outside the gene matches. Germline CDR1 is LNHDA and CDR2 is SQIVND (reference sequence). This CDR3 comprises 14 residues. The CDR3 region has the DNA TGTGCCAGTCTACCGACAGGGCCGGCGCGTGAGCAGTTCTTC. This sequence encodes CASLPTGPAREQFF.

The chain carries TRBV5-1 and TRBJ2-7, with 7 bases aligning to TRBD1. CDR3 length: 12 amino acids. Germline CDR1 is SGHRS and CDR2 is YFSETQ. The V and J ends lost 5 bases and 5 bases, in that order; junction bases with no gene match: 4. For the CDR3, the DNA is TGCGCCAGCAGACTCGGGACAGACGAGCAGTACTTC. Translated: CASRLGTDEQYF.

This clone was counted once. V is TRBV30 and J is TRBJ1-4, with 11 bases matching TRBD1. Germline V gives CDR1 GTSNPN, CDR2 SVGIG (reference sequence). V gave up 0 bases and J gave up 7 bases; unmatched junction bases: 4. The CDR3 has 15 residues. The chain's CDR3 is CAWSVRDRGGEKLFF. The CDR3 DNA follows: TGTGCCTGGAGTGTACGGGACAGGGGGGGTGAAAAACTGTTTTTT.

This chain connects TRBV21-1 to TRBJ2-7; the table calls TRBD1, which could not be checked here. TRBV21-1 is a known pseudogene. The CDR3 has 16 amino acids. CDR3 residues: CASNPYPGQEAYEQYF. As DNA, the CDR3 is TGTGCCAGCAATCCCTACCCGGGACAGGAGGCCTACGAGCAGTACTTC.

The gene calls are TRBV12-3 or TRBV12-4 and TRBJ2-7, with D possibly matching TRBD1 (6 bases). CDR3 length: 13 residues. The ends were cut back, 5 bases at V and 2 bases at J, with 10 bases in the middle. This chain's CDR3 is CASSPGVPYEQYF. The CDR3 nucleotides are TGTGCCAGCAGTCCAGGGGTACCCTACGAGCAGTACTTC.

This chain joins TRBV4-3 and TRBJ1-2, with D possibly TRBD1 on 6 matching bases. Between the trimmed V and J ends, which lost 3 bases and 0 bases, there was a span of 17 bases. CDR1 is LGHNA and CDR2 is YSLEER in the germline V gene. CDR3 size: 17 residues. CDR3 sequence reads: CASSQAGGRPTNYGYTF. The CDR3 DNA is TGCGCCAGCAGCCAGGCCGGGGGGCGACCCACTAACTATGGCTACACCTTC.

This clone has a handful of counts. This CDR3 reads CATSRDFLGGQGASGYGYTF. DNA of the CDR3: TGTGCCACCAGCAGAGATTTTTTGGGGGGACAGGGGGCATCAGGCTATGGCTACACCTTC. The J gene is TRBJ1-2, the V gene TRBV15, with 12 bases matching TRBD1. Germline-derived CDR1 and CDR2 are LNHNV and YYDKDF (reference sequence). This CDR3 is built from 20 residues. The ends lost 0 bases at V and 4 bases at J; junction bases unmatched: 15.

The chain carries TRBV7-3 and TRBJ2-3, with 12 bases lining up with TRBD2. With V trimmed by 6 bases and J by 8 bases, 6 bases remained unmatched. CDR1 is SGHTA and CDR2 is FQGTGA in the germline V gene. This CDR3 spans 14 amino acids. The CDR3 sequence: CASSSGLAGGTQYF. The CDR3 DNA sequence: TGTGCCAGCAGTTCGGGACTAGCGGGTGGTACGCAGTATTTT.

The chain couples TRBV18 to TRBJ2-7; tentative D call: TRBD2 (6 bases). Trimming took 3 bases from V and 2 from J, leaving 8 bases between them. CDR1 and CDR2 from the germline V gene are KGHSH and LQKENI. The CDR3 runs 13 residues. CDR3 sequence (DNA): TGTGCCAGCTCACCCCCGGGGGCCTACGAGCAGTACTTC. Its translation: CASSPPGAYEQYF. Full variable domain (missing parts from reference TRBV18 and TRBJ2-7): NAGVMQNPRHLVRRRGQEARLRCSPMKGHSHVYWYRQLPEEGLKFMVYLQKENIIDESGMPKERFSAEFPKEGPSILRIQQVVRGDSAAYFCASSPPGAYEQYFGPGTRLTVT.

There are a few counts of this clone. CDR3 DNA: TGCGCCAGCAGCCAAAGGGACAGAGAAAATTCACCCCTCCACTTT. Protein: CASSQRDRENSPLHF. The J gene is TRBJ1-6, the V gene TRBV4-1; 7 bases line up with TRBD1. The CDR3 runs to 15 residues. Germline V gives CDR1 MGHRA, CDR2 YSYEKL. V was clipped by 2 bases and J by 7 bases; unmatched bases: 5.

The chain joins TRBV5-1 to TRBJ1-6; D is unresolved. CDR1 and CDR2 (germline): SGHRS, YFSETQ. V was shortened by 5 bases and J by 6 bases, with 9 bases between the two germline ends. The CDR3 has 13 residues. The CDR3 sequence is CASREGINSPLHF. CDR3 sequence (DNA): TGCGCCAGCAGGGAGGGAATTAATTCACCCCTCCACTTT.

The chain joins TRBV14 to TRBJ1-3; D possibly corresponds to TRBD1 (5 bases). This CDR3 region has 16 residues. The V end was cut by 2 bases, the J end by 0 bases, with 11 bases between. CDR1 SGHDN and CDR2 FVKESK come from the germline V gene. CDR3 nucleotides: TGTGCCAGCAGCCAATTAGGACATAGCTCTGGAAACACCATATATTTT. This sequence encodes CASSQLGHSSGNTIYF.

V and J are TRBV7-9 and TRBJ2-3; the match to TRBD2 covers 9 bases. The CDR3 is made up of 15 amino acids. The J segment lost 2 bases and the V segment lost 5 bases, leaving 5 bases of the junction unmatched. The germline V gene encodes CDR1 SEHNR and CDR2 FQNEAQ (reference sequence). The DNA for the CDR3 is TGTGCCAGCAGCCAAAGCGGGGGGATCACAGATACGCAGTATTTT. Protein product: CASSQSGGITDTQYF.

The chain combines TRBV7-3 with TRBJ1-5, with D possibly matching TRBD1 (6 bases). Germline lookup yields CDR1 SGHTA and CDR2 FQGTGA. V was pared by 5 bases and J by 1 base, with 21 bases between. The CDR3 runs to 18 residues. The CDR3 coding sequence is TGTGCCAGCAGCCCGCCGGGGGGCCCGAGCGTAAGCAATCAGCCCCAGCATTTT. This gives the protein CASSPPGGPSVSNQPQHF.

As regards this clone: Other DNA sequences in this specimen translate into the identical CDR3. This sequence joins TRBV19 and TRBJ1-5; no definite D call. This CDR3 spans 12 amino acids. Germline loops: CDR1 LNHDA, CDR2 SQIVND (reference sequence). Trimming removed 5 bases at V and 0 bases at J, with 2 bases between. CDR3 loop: CASSYSNQPQHF. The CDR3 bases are TGTGCCAGTAGTTATAGCAATCAGCCCCAGCATTTT. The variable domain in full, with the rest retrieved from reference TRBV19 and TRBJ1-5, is DGGITQSPKYLFRKEGQNVTLSCEQNLNHDAMYWYRQDPGQGLRLIYYSQIVNDFQKGDIAEGYSVSREKKESFPLTVTSAQKNPTAFYLCASSYSNQPQHFGDGTRLSIL.

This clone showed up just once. The CDR3, as DNA: TGTGCCAGCTCCAGCGAGAGCTCTGGAAACACCATATATTTT. Encoded protein: CASSSESSGNTIYF. The V and J genes are TRBV18 and TRBJ1-3; the D is unclear. V dropped 6 bases and J dropped 0 bases, with 9 bases sitting between them. CDR1 and CDR2 (germline): KGHSH, LQKENI. CDR3 length: 14 residues.

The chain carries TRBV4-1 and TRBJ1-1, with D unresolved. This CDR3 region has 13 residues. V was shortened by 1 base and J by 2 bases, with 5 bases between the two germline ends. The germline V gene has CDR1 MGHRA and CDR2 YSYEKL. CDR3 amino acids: CASSQVTNTEAFF. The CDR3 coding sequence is TGCGCCAGCAGCCAAGTAACAAACACTGAAGCTTTCTTT.

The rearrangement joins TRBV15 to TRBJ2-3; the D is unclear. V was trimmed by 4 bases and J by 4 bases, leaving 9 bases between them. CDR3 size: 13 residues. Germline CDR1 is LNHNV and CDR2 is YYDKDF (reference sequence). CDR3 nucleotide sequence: TGTGCCACCAGCATGATCAGTGCAGATACGCAGTATTTT. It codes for CATSMISADTQYF.

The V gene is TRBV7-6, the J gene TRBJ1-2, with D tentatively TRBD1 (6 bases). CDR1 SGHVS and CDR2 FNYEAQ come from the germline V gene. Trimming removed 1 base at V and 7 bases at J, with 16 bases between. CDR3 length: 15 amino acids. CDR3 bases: TGTGCCAGCAGCTTAGGTACAGGGTGGTCGGGTGGCTACACCTTC. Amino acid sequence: CASSLGTGWSGGYTF.

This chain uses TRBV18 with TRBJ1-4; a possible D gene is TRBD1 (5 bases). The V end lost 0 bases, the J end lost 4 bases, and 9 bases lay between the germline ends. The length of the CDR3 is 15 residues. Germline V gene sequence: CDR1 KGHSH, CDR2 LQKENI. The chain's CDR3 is CASSPPGGINEKLFF. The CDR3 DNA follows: TGTGCCAGCTCACCACCGGGGGGTATTAATGAAAAACTGTTTTTT. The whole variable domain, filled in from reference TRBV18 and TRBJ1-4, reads NAGVMQNPRHLVRRRGQEARLRCSPMKGHSHVYWYRQLPEEGLKFMVYLQKENIIDESGMPKERFSAEFPKEGPSILRIQQVVRGDSAAYFCASSPPGGINEKLFFGSGTQLSVL.

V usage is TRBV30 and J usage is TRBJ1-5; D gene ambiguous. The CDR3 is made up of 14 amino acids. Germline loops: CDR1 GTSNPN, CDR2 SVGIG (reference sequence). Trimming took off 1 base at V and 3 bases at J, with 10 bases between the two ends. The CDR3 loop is CAWSGSQDNQPQHF. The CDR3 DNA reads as TGTGCCTGGAGTGGGTCGCAGGACAATCAGCCCCAGCATTTT.

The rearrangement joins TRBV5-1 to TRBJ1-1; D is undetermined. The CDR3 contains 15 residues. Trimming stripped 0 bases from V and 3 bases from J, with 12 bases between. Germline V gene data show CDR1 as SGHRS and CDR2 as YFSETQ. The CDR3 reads CASSLDPGTDTEAFF. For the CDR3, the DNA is TGCGCCAGCAGCTTGGATCCGGGAACTGACACTGAAGCTTTCTTT.